The 23 T cell receptor beta chains below come from one sample, sequenced in a study of blood T cell repertoires in COVID-19. Repertoires were generated with immunoSEQ multiplex PCR, while TCRdb's copy carries only in-frame clones and drops some. There are a few hundred thousand clones in the sample; roughly 90% occur only once, and less than 3.5% lies in the top ten. Material for sequencing was peripheral blood. These receptors all come from a woman in her 30s with COVID-19, enrolled during active disease.

This clone appeared once. V gene TRBV19 combines with J gene TRBJ1-2, with TRBD1 identical over 9 bases. The CDR3 runs to 13 residues. Trimming took 4 bases from V and 6 from J; bases not matched to a gene: 3. Germline CDR1 LNHDA, CDR2 SQIVND (reference sequence). Here the CDR3 reads CASSTRQGDGYTF. DNA of the CDR3: TGTGCCAGTAGTACCCGACAGGGGGATGGCTACACCTTC.

The chain combines TRBV19 with TRBJ1-5; D is unclear. The CDR3 is made up of 15 amino acids. The V gene's germline CDR1 is LNHDA and CDR2 SQIVND (reference sequence). Trimming pared 3 bases from V and 9 bases from J, leaving 18 bases between. CDR3 sequence (DNA): TGTGCCAGTAGTATCGGTCGGGAGGGAATCAGGCCCCAGCATTTT. Its translation is CASSIGREGIRPQHF.

This clone was observed a few times. The chain has TRBV5-1 and TRBJ2-1, with 14 bases lining up with TRBD2. The CDR3 extends over 18 amino acids. Germline V CDR1 and CDR2: SGHRS, YFSETQ. The V segment lost 0 bases and the J segment 9 bases; nucleotides outside the gene matches: 11. Here the CDR3 DNA reads TGCGCCAGCAGCTTGGGTTCCATCGGACTAGCGGGAGGAGGTGAGCAGTTCTTC. Residues: CASSLGSIGLAGGGEQFF. The whole variable domain, remainder taken from reference TRBV5-1 and TRBJ2-1, is KAGVTQTPRYLIKTRGQQVTLSCSPISGHRSVSWYQQTPGQGLQFLFEYFSETQRNKGNFPGRFSGRQFSNSRSEMNVSTLELGDSALYLCASSLGSIGLAGGGEQFFGPGTRLTVL.

A single count supports this clone. The rearrangement joins TRBV10-1 to TRBJ2-3; the D gene is possibly TRBD2 (5 bases). Deletions cut 3 bases from V and 0 bases from J, with 10 bases between. Germline V CDR1 and CDR2: WNHNN, SYGVQD (reference sequence). There are 15 residues in the CDR3. CDR3 sequence: CASSEGGYSTDTQYF. The DNA for the CDR3 is TGCGCCAGCAGTGAAGGCGGGTATAGCACAGATACGCAGTATTTT.

The chain joins TRBV29-1 to TRBJ1-2; the D is unclear. CDR3 length: 12 amino acids. The germline V gene encodes CDR1 SQVTM and CDR2 ANQGSEA. V lost 3 bases and J lost 8, with 13 bases in between. The CDR3 region is CSVEALQEGYTF. CDR3 nucleotide sequence: TGCAGCGTTGAGGCTCTCCAGGAAGGCTACACCTTC. Full variable domain (outside the CDR3, taken from reference TRBV29-1 and TRBJ1-2): SAVISQKPSRDICQRGTSLTIQCQVDSQVTMMFWYRQQPGQSLTLIATANQGSEATYESGFVIDKFPISRPNLTFSTLTVSNMSPEDSSIYLCSVEALQEGYTFGSGTRLTVV.

CDR3 protein: CASSLDAQYF. The CDR3 DNA reads as TGTGCCAGCTCCCTAGATGCCCAGTACTTC. The rearrangement links TRBV18 to TRBJ2-5; D gene uncertain. The germline CDR1 and CDR2 sequences are KGHSH and LQKENI. V was clipped by 6 bases and J by 9 bases, with 8 bases between them. CDR3 length equals 10 residues.

The chain is built from TRBV6-5 and TRBJ2-3, with 9 bases identical to TRBD2. V lost 6 bases, J lost 1 base, and 2 bases stayed unmatched. Germline CDR1 reads MNHEY; CDR2 reads SVGAGI. The CDR3 totals 14 residues. CDR3 loop: CASRTSGRTDTQYF. The CDR3 DNA sequence: TGTGCCAGCAGGACTAGCGGCCGCACAGATACGCAGTATTTT.

The V gene is TRBV9, the J gene TRBJ1-2; 7 bases agree with TRBD1. With 0 bases clipped from V and 6 bases from J, the junction kept 8 bases outside the gene matches. The V gene's germline CDR1 is SGDLS and CDR2 YYNGEE. This CDR3 spans 15 amino acids. This chain's CDR3 is CASSVAEDRADGYTF. CDR3 coding DNA: TGTGCCAGCAGCGTAGCCGAAGACAGGGCCGATGGCTACACCTTC.

J is TRBJ1-2 and V is TRBV11-2, with D possibly TRBD1 on 5 matching bases. Germline lookup yields CDR1 SGHAT and CDR2 FQNNGV. With 1 base removed from V and 7 bases from J, the gap between germline ends came to 13 bases. CDR3 length: 14 amino acids. CDR3 amino acids: CASSLGGSGGGYTF. CDR3 sequence (DNA): TGTGCCAGCAGCTTAGGAGGGTCGGGGGGTGGCTACACCTTC.

A word on this clone: Other DNA sequences in this specimen translate into the identical CDR3. V usage is TRBV27 and J usage is TRBJ1-6, with a weak D call TRBD1 (5 bases). With 5 bases removed from V and 0 bases from J, the gap between germline ends came to 8 bases. The CDR3 spans 15 residues. Per germline, CDR1 MNHEY and CDR2 SMNVEV (reference sequence). The chain's CDR3 is CASSPGSSYNSPLHF. CDR3 nucleotides: TGTGCCAGCAGTCCAGGGTCCTCCTATAATTCACCCCTCCACTTT.

The chain carries TRBV7-6 and TRBJ2-7, with 8 bases aligning to TRBD2. Germline CDR1 and CDR2: SGHVS and FNYEAQ. V shed 5 bases, J shed 5 bases, and the junction held 23 bases outside the gene matches. CDR3 length: 19 amino acids. CDR3 nucleotides: TGTGCCAGCAGCCTGGGGAAATGGGGGGAAGCGGGAGCGCACCACGAGCAGTACTTC. It codes for CASSLGKWGEAGAHHEQYF.

V is TRBV5-1 and J is TRBJ1-1; tentatively, D is TRBD1 (5 bases). The germline V and J ends were trimmed by 4 bases and 6 bases, with 16 bases remaining between them. The CDR3 sequence is 14 residues long. Germline CDR1 SGHRS, CDR2 YFSETQ. In nucleotides, the CDR3 is TGCGCCAGCAGCAGAGATGAAGGGACTTCTGAAGCTTTCTTT. Translation gives CASSRDEGTSEAFF.

As to this clone: The identical CDR3 is also encoded by other nucleotide sequences in the sample. The chain carries TRBV3-1 (or the pseudogene TRBV3-2) and TRBJ1-4, with 7 positions matching TRBD1. The germline CDR1 and CDR2 sequences are LGHDT and YNNKEL (reference sequence). There are 14 residues in the CDR3. The junction had 4 bases not matched to a gene; V was cut back by 1 base and J by 8 bases. The CDR3 nucleotides are TGTGCCAGCAGCCAAGGGACAGGCTTCGAAAAACTGTTTTTT. Residues: CASSQGTGFEKLFF.

This sequence joins TRBV30 and TRBJ1-4; 8 nucleotides match TRBD1. The germline V gene has CDR1 GTSNPN and CDR2 SVGIG (reference sequence). This CDR3 spans 13 amino acids. J gave up 5 bases and V 5 bases, and 4 bases lay outside the gene matches. The CDR3 loop is CAWEGQENEKLFF. The DNA of the CDR3 is TGTGCCTGGGAGGGACAGGAGAATGAAAAACTGTTTTTT.

In its sample, this clone was seen once. The V and J genes are TRBV28 and TRBJ1-2, with no clear D. From germline, CDR1 is MDHEN and CDR2 SYDVKM. The CDR3 extends over 15 amino acids. V shed 1 base and J shed 1 base, with 10 bases lying between them. The CDR3 DNA reads TGTGCCAGCAGTTTATATACGGGGATTAACTATGGCTACACCTTC. Residues: CASSLYTGINYGYTF.

The genes are TRBV5-1 and TRBJ1-4, with TRBD1 matching 9 bases. Germline CDR1 SGHRS, CDR2 YFSETQ. The length of the CDR3 is 14 residues. The V segment lost 5 bases and the J segment 7 bases; nucleotides outside the gene matches: 6. CDR3 protein: CASSTGGAGEKLFF. CDR3 DNA sequence: TGCGCCAGCAGTACAGGGGGCGCGGGTGAAAAACTGTTTTTT.

The rearrangement uses TRBV4-2 and TRBJ2-7, with 7 bases that match TRBD2. V trimming: 4 bases; J trimming: 1 base; junction bases outside the gene matches: 4. Germline V gene data show CDR1 as LGHNA and CDR2 as YNFKEQ. This CDR3 comprises 14 residues. The CDR3 coding sequence is TGTGCCAGCAGCCGGGAGGGGTCTTCCTACGAGCAGTACTTC. Translation: CASSREGSSYEQYF.

The chain is built from TRBV9 and TRBJ1-4; D remains unclear. Germline assignment: CDR1 SGDLS and CDR2 YYNGEE. With 1 base removed from V and 3 bases from J, the gap between germline ends came to 7 bases. This CDR3 contains 14 residues. CDR3 in amino acids: CASSVTPANEKLFF. CDR3 DNA sequence: TGTGCCAGCAGCGTAACTCCGGCTAATGAAAAACTGTTTTTT. The complete variable domain, with remaining parts taken from reference TRBV9 and TRBJ1-4, reads DSGVTQTPKHLITATGQRVTLRCSPRSGDLSVYWYQQSLDQGLQFLIQYYNGEERAKGNILERFSAQQFPDLHSELNLSSLELGDSALYFCASSVTPANEKLFFGSGTQLSVL.

V usage is TRBV3-1 (or the pseudogene TRBV3-2) and J usage is TRBJ1-5; 11 nucleotides agree with TRBD1. The germline V gene encodes CDR1 LGHDT and CDR2 YNNKEL (reference sequence). There are 15 residues in the CDR3. Trimming at V came to 4 bases and at J to 3 bases, leaving 2 bases not matched to a gene. As DNA, the CDR3 is TGTGCCAGCAGCCCGGGACAGGGGGTCAATCAGCCCCAGCATTTT. It is translated as CASSPGQGVNQPQHF.

The rearrangement uses TRBV28 and TRBJ1-1; D is ambiguous. Deletions cut 11 bases from V and 5 bases from J, with 15 bases between. The CDR3 length is 12 residues. CDR1 MDHEN and CDR2 SYDVKM come from the germline V gene. CDR3 protein: CAVHKAATEAFF. CDR3 DNA: TGTGCCGTGCACAAGGCGGCGACTGAAGCTTTCTTT.

The chain is built from TRBV7-3 and TRBJ2-1; TRBD1 agrees at 8 bases. The CDR3 length is 16 residues. The V gene's germline CDR1 is SGHTA and CDR2 FQGTGA. V dropped 1 base and J dropped 6; count of bases not matched to a gene: 8. The CDR3 loop reads CASSLNGRGRSNEQFF. The CDR3, as DNA: TGTGCCAGCAGCTTAAATGGCAGGGGGCGATCCAATGAGCAGTTCTTC.

The gene calls are TRBV27 and TRBJ1-5; possibly TRBD1 for D (5 bases). V lost 2 bases to trimming and J lost 4 bases, with 12 bases between them. This CDR3 has 15 residues. Germline loops: CDR1 MNHEY, CDR2 SMNVEV (reference sequence). As DNA, the CDR3 is TGTGCCAGCAGTTTAACCTGGGGGGGTAATCAGCCCCAGCATTTT. It yields the protein CASSLTWGGNQPQHF.

The chain is built from TRBV18 and TRBJ1-1, with TRBD1 matching over 8 bases. V was pared by 5 bases and J by 4 bases, with 6 bases of the junction left unmatched. The CDR3 length is 14 residues. CDR1 is KGHSH, CDR2 LQKENI, per germline. CDR3 protein: CASSVGQGGTEAFF. CDR3 DNA: TGTGCCAGCTCAGTCGGACAGGGAGGCACTGAAGCTTTCTTT.